One sample yielded the 19 T cell receptor beta chains listed below, sequenced in a study of glioma-infiltrating T cells. TCR alpha and beta CDR3 regions were amplified from RNA using iRepertoire nested multiplex PCR. Each CDR3 protein gets one entry after TCRdb re-called the multiplex PCR reads with MiXCR. The table includes 160,000 or so distinct CDR3 sequences, around 40% detected once. Sequencing input: glioma tissue, nonneoplastic brain tissue, or PBMCs (not recorded which). These receptor sequences come from a human donor with low-grade glioma or glioblastoma, undergoing nonglioma brain surgery, or in good health (not recorded which).

Notes on this clonotype: Since a much larger clone is just one base distant, this may be a read error. This CDR3 is CASSFPGGTNTQYF. The CDR3 nucleotides are TGTGCCAGCAGTTTTCCGGGAGGAACAAATACGCAGTATTTT. The rearrangement uses TRBV28 and TRBJ2-3; the match to TRBD2 covers 7 bases. In germline, CDR1 is MDHEN, CDR2 SYDVKM. The junction had 7 bases not matched to a gene; V was cut back by 3 bases and J by 7 bases. The CDR3 is 14 residues long.

In its sample, this clonotype was seen once. Compared with germline, one end of the junction differs, possibly owing to a read error. The rearrangement joins TRBV5-1 to TRBJ2-5; D is undetermined. CDR1 and CDR2 from the germline V gene are SGHRS and YFSETQ. The CDR3 totals 12 residues. The chain's CDR3 is CASHTYQETKYF. CDR3 bases: TGCGCCAGCCACACGTACCAAGAGACCAAGTACTTC.

Remarks on this clonotype: A read error may be the cause here, since a much bigger clone is one base away. This chain uses TRBV6-2 or TRBV6-3 with TRBJ2-5; 8 positions match TRBD2. Per germline, CDR1 MNHEY and CDR2 SVGEGT. The CDR3 has 13 amino acids. The CDR3 nucleotides are TGTGCCAGCAGTGGACTAGCACCCTACGAGCAGCACTTC. Translating gives CASSGLAPYEQHF.

The gene calls are TRBV12-3 or TRBV12-4 and TRBJ2-7, with 9 bases matching TRBD1. V lost 4 bases, J lost 7 bases, and 8 bases stayed unmatched. CDR3 length: 14 residues. CDR3 sequence reads: CASSSNLDRGEQYF. The CDR3 DNA reads as TGTGCCAGCAGTTCCAACTTAGACAGGGGGGAGCAGTACTTC.

Details on this clonotype: Possible read error: a much larger clone is one base away. The CDR3 here is CASSTDRGQGNTIYF. In DNA, the CDR3 is TGTGCCAGCAGTACGGACAGGGGGCAAGGAAACACCATATATTTT. The V and J genes are TRBV28 and TRBJ1-3; 11 nucleotides align to TRBD1. The CDR3 sequence is 15 residues long. V was pared by 5 bases and J by 4 bases, with 4 bases of the junction left unmatched. In germline, CDR1 is MDHEN, CDR2 SYDVKM.

On this clonotype: A read error is possible here, since a much larger clone lies one base away. The rearrangement joins TRBV20-1 to TRBJ2-7; 7 bases agree with TRBD2. CDR1 is DFQATT, CDR2 SNEGSKA, per germline (reference sequence). The CDR3 contains 14 residues. With V trimmed by 5 bases and J by 2 bases, 9 bases remained unmatched. The chain's CDR3 is CSAPSGRLAYEQYF. DNA of the CDR3: TGCAGTGCTCCATCCGGGAGGTTGGCCTACGAGCAGTACTTC.

As concerns this clonotype: One end of the junction does not line up with germline, which may come from a read error. This chain connects TRBV3-1 to TRBJ1-3, with a possible D match to TRBD1 (5 bases). In germline, CDR1 is LGHDT, CDR2 YNNKEL (reference sequence). The CDR3 is 16 residues long. The CDR3 reads CASSQDGGGSGNIIYF. The DNA for the CDR3 is TGTGCCAGCAGCCAAGATGGGGGAGGCTCTGGAAACATCATATATTTT.

With respect to this clonotype: The germline gene is not matched at one end of the junction; a read error may be the cause. This chain uses TRBV14 with TRBJ2-5, with 9 bases identical to TRBD2. The CDR3 runs to 14 residues. The germline V gene has CDR1 SGHDN and CDR2 FVKESK. As DNA, the CDR3 is TGTGCCAGCAGCGCGGGACTAGCAGGGGAGACCCAGTATTTC. Its translation is CASSAGLAGETQYF. The complete variable domain, with remaining parts taken from reference TRBV14 and TRBJ2-5, reads EAGVTQFPSHSVIEKGQTVTLRCDPISGHDNLYWYRRVMGKEIKFLLHFVKESKQDESGMPNNRFLAERTGGTYSTLKVQPAELEDSGVYFCASSAGLAGETQYFGPGTRLLVL.

Ten or more counts support this clonotype. This chain connects TRBV24-1 to TRBJ1-1; 7 bases fit TRBD1. The CDR3 is 12 amino acids. V shed 5 bases, J shed 10 bases, and the junction held 6 bases outside the gene matches. Germline loops: CDR1 KGHDR, CDR2 SFDVKD. CDR3 nucleotide sequence: TGTGCCACCAGTGGTACCTCAGGGGGAGCTTTCTTT. Encoded protein: CATSGTSGGAFF.

As regards this clonotype: This sequence may be a read error, since a much larger clone differs from it by one base. The chain employs TRBV28 and TRBJ2-5; 14 bases are shared with TRBD2. Trimming cost V 7 bases and J 3 bases; bases outside gene matches: 13. The germline V gene has CDR1 MDHEN and CDR2 SYDVKM. The CDR3 has 18 amino acids. Here the CDR3 reads CASISPGLAGAVKETQYF. The CDR3 bases are TGTGCCAGCATTAGCCCGGGACTAGCGGGAGCGGTTAAAGAGACCCAGTACTTC. Based on the CDR3 plus reference TRBV28 and TRBJ2-5, the full variable domain is DVKVTQSSRYLVKRTGEKVFLECVQDMDHENMFWYRQDPGLGLRLIYFSYDVKMKEKGDIPEGYSVSREKKERFSLILESASTNQTSMYLCASISPGLAGAVKETQYFGPGTRLLVL.

The gene calls are TRBV9 and TRBJ2-2, with 12 positions matching TRBD2. Germline CDR1 SGDLS, CDR2 YYNGEE. J gave up 5 bases and V 4 bases, and 6 bases lay outside the gene matches. The CDR3 has 16 amino acids. The CDR3 spells CASSLGTSGQTGELFF. The CDR3 DNA follows: TGTGCCAGCAGCCTTGGGACTAGCGGGCAAACCGGGGAGCTGTTTTTT.

The chain is built from TRBV10-3 and TRBJ2-1, with D unclear. Germline CDR1 ENHRY, CDR2 SYGVKD. The V and J ends lost 2 bases and 7 bases respectively, with 21 bases between them. The CDR3 has 17 residues. The CDR3 region has the DNA TGTGCCATCAGTGAGAGCACCGGGCCCCTGGAGCAAAATGAGCAGTTCTTC. It yields the protein CAISESTGPLEQNEQFF.

This clonotype was seen ten or more times. The chain is built from TRBV27 and TRBJ1-1; 9 nucleotides agree with TRBD1. Germline V CDR1 and CDR2: MNHEY, SMNVEV (reference sequence). This CDR3 has 16 amino acids. The V segment lost 6 bases and the J segment 0 bases; nucleotides outside the gene matches: 8. The CDR3 here is CASRSTRQGVNTEAFF. DNA for the CDR3: TGTGCCAGCAGATCGACCCGACAGGGGGTGAACACTGAAGCTTTCTTT.

This chain uses TRBV7-2 with TRBJ2-7; 11 bases are a match to TRBD2. The CDR3 has 15 residues. Per germline, CDR1 SGHTA and CDR2 FQGNSA. V was clipped by 4 bases and J by 5 bases; unmatched bases: 7. The CDR3 loop reads CASSSLAGGPDEQYF. CDR3 bases: TGTGCCAGCAGCTCGTTAGCGGGAGGGCCGGACGAGCAGTACTTC.

With regard to this clonotype: This clone may be a read error of a much larger clone one base away. The chain couples TRBV20-1 to TRBJ2-2, with D perhaps matching TRBD1 or TRBD2 (5 bases each). The CDR3 has 14 residues. CDR1 and CDR2 (germline): DFQATT, SNEGSKA (reference sequence). Trimming left V 3 bases short and J 3 bases short, with 11 bases between. CDR3: CSARGETHTGELFF. The CDR3 coding sequence is TGCAGTGCTAGGGGGGAAACGCACACCGGGGAGCTGTTTTTT.

With respect to this clonotype: Just one base apart from a much larger clone, this may be a read error. The gene calls are TRBV28 and TRBJ2-1; D possibly corresponds to TRBD2 (5 bases). The CDR3 loop spans 13 amino acids. Trimming stripped 8 bases from V and 0 bases from J, with 8 bases between. Germline assignment: CDR1 MDHEN and CDR2 SYDVKM. CDR3 sequence reads: CASLGSSYNEQFF. The CDR3 coding sequence is TGTGCCAGCTTGGGGAGCTCCTACAATGAGCAGTTCTTC.

This clonotype was observed at least ten times. V usage is TRBV27 and J usage is TRBJ2-7, with 9 positions matching TRBD2. V shed 2 bases, J shed 7 bases, and the junction held 6 bases outside the gene matches. The CDR3 loop spans 14 amino acids. Germline V gene sequence: CDR1 MNHEY, CDR2 SMNVEV (reference sequence). Written as DNA, the CDR3 is TGTGCCAGCAGTTTAGCGGGAGGGTCCCAGGAGCAGTACTTC. It is translated as CASSLAGGSQEQYF.

This clonotype was found many times. This chain connects TRBV10-3 to TRBJ2-7; the D is unclear. With 6 bases removed from V and 5 bases from J, the gap between germline ends came to 8 bases. Germline CDR1 reads ENHRY; CDR2 reads SYGVKD. The CDR3 totals 11 residues. This CDR3 is CAISPGDEQYF. In nucleotides, the CDR3 is TGTGCCATCAGCCCCGGCGACGAGCAGTACTTC.

With respect to this clonotype: A much larger clone is a single base away; this may be a read error. The chain carries TRBV24-1 and TRBJ2-1, with D hard to call. The germline gives CDR1 KGHDR, CDR2 SFDVKD. The CDR3 sequence is 12 residues long. The V gene lost 6 bases and the J gene lost 6 bases, with 8 bases spanning the gap. DNA for the CDR3: TGTGCCACCAGTACTGGGGTCAATGAGCAGTTCTTC. Protein sequence: CATSTGVNEQFF.